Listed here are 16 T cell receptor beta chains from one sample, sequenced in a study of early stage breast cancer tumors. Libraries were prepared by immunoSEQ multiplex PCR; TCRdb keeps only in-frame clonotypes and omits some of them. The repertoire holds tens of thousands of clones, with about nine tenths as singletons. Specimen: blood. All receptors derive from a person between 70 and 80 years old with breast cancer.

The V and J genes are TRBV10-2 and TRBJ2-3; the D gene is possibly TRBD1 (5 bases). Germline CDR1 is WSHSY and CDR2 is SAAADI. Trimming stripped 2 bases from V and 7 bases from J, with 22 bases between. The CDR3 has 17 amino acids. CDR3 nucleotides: TGCGCCAGCAGTGAGACGGCAACAGGTGCCTTACTCTATACGCAGTATTTT. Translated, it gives CASSETATGALLYTQYF.

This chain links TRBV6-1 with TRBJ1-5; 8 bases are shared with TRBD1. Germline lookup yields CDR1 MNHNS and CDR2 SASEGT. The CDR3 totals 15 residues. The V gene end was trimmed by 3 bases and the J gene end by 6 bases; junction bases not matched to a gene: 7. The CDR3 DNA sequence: TGTGCCAGCAGTGAGCGAACAGGGGGGCCTCAGCCCCAGCATTTT. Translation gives CASSERTGGPQPQHF.

This CDR3 is CASSSFIGRGQGYTF. The CDR3 DNA reads as TGTGCCAGCAGCTCATTTATTGGCAGGGGGCAAGGCTACACCTTC. This sequence joins TRBV11-2 and TRBJ1-2; the match to TRBD1 covers 8 bases. The V and J ends lost 4 bases and 8 bases, in that order; junction bases with no gene match: 12. The germline V gene has CDR1 SGHAT and CDR2 FQNNGV. The CDR3 runs to 15 residues.

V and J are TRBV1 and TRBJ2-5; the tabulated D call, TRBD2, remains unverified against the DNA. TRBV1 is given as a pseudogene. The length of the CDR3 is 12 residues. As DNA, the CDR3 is TGCACCGATAGCGGGGTCCAAGAGACCCAGTACTTC. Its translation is CTDSGVQETQYF.

For the CDR3, the DNA is TGTGCCAGCAAGACAGGACCAAGTTGGCGTCAGCCCCAGCATTTT. It codes for CASKTGPSWRQPQHF. This chain joins TRBV2 and TRBJ1-5; perhaps TRBD1 as D (6 bases). V was trimmed by 7 bases and J by 6 bases, leaving 19 bases between them. Per germline, CDR1 SNHLY and CDR2 FYNNEI. The CDR3 has 15 amino acids.

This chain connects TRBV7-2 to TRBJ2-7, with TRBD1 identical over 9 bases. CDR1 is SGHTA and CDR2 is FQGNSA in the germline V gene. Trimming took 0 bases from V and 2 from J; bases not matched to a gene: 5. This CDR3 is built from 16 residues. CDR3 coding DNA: TGTGCCAGCAGCTTAGCTGCCGGGACAGGGACCTACGAGCAGTACTTC. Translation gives CASSLAAGTGTYEQYF. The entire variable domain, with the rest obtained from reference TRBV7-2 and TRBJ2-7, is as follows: GAGVSQSPSNKVTEKGKDVELRCDPISGHTALYWYRQSLGQGLEFLIYFQGNSAPDKSGLPSDRFSAERTGGSVSTLTIQRTQQEDSAVYLCASSLAAGTGTYEQYFGPGTRLTVT.

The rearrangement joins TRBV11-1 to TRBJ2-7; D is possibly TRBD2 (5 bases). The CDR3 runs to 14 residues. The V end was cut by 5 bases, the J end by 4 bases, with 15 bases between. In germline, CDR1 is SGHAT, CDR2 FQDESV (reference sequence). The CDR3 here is CASSLELGEYEQYF. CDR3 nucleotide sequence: TGTGCCAGCAGCCTTGAGCTTGGGGAGTACGAGCAGTACTTC.

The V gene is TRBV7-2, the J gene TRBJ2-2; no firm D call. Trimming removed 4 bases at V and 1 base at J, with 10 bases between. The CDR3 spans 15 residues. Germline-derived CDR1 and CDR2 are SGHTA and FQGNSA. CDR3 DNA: TGTGCCAGCAGCTCACGTTCGGGGAACACCGGGGAGCTGTTTTTT. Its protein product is CASSSRSGNTGELFF.

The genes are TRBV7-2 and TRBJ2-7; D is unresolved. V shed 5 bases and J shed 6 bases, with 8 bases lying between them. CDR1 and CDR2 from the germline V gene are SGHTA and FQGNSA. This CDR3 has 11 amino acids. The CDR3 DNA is TGTGCCAGCAGCCTCCTTATCGAGCAGTACTTC. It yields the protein CASSLLIEQYF.

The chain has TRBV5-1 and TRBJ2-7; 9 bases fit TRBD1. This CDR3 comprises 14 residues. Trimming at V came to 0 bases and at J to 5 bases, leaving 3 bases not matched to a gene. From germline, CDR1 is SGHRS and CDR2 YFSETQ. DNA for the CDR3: TGCGCCAGCAGCTTGGGGGACAGGGACCACGAGCAGTACTTC. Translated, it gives CASSLGDRDHEQYF.

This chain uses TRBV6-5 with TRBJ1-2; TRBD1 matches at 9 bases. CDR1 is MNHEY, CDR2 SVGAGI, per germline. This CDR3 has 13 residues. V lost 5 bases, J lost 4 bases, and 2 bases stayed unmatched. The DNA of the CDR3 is TGTGCCAGCAGTCGGGACAGGGTCTATGGCTACACCTTC. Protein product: CASSRDRVYGYTF.

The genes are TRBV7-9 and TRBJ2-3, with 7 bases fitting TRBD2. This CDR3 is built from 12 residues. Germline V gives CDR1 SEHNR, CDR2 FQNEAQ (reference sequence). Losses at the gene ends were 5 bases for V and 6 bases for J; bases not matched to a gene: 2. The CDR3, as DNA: TGTGCCAGCAGCGAGGGAGGGGATACGCAGTATTTT. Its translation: CASSEGGDTQYF.

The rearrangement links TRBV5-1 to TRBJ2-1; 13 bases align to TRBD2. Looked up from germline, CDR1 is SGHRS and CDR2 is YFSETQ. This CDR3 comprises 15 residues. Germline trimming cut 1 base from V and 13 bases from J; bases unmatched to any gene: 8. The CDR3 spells CASSLTSGGAGNQFF. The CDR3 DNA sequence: TGCGCCAGCAGCTTGACTAGCGGGGGGGCCGGAAACCAGTTCTTC.

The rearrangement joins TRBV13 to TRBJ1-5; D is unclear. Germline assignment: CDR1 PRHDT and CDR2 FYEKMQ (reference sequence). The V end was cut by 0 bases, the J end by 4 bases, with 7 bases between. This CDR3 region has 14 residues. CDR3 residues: CASSLGEGNQPQHF. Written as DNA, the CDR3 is TGTGCCAGCAGCTTAGGCGAGGGAAATCAGCCCCAGCATTTT.

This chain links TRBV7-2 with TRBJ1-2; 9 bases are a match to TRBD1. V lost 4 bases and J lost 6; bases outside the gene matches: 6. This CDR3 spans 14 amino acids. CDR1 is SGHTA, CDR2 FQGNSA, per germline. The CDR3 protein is CASSSGQGYNGYTF. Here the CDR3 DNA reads TGTGCCAGCAGCTCCGGACAGGGGTATAATGGCTACACCTTC.

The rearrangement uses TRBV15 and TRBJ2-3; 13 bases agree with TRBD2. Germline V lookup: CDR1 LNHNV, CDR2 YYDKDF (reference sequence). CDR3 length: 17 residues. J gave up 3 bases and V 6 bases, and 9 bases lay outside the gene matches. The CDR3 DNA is TGTGCCACCAGTATACTAGCGGGAGGGCCGGGGACAGATACGCAGTATTTT. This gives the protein CATSILAGGPGTDTQYF.